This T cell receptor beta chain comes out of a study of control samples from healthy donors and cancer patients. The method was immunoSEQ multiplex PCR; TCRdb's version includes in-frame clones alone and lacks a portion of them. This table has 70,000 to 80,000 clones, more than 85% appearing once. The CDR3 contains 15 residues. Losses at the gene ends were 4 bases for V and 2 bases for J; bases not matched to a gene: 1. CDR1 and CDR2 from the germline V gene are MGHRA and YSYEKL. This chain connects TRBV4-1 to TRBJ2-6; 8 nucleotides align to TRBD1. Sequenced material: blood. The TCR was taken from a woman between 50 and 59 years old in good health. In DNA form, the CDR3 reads TGCGCCAGCAGCCCGACAGGGGCTGGGGCCAACGTCCTGACTTTC. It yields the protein CASSPTGAGANVLTF.